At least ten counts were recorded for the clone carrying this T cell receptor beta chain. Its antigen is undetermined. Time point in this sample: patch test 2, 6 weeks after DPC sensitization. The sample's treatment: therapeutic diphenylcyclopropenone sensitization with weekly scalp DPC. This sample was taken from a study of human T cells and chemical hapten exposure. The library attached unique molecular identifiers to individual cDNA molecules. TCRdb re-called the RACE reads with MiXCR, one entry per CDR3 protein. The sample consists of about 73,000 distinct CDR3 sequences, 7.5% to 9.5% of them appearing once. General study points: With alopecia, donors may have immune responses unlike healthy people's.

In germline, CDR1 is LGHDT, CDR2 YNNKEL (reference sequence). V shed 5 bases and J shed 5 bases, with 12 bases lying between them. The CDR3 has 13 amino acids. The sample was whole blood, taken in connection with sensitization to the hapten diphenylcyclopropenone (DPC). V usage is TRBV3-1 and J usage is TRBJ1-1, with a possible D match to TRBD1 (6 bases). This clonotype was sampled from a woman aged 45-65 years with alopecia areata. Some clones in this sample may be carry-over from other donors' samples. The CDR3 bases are TGTGCCAGCAGCAAAAGGGGGGGGACTGAAGCTTTCTTT. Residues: CASSKRGGTEAFF. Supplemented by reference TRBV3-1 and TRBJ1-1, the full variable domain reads DTAVSQTPKYLVTQMGNDKSIKCEQNLGHDTMYWYKQDSKKFLKIMFSYNNKELIINETVPNRFSPKSPDKAHLNLHINSLELGDSAVYFCASSKRGGTEAFFGQGTRLTVV.